One T cell receptor (beta chain) is described in this entry. This entry belongs to a study of blood T cell repertoires in COVID-19. The germline gives CDR1 SGHVS, CDR2 FNYEAQ. This CDR3 is built from 16 residues. J gave up 3 bases and V 6 bases, and 10 bases lay outside the gene matches. Original analysis: It was from reference gene primer amplification that nucleated cell counts were estimated. Generated by immunoSEQ multiplex PCR, the TCRdb table keeps only in-frame clones and is missing some. V, J and clone size were drawn from that table, and D and trimming were deduced from the DNA. The data hold roughly 220,000 clones, with 88% observed a single time.

This chain links TRBV7-6 with TRBJ2-1; TRBD2 agrees at 8 bases. This clonotype was obtained from a woman aged 30 to 39 who had recovered from COVID-19. The specimen was PBMCs or T cells enriched from blood (not recorded which). The CDR3 here is CASSSGANLIYNEQFF. CDR3 nucleotides: TGTGCCAGCAGTAGCGGGGCCAATCTGATCTACAATGAGCAGTTCTTC.